What follows are 21 T cell receptor beta chains derived from one specimen sequenced in a study of blood T cells in healthy people across ages. The second PCR ran about 6 to 12 cycles with a sample-barcoded 5' primer and J-beta primers. TCRdb reprocessed the 5' RACE reads with MiXCR, giving one entry per CDR3 protein. The repertoire holds roughly 800,000 distinct CDR3 sequences, with nearly 60% as singletons. Sequenced: blood. These receptor sequences come from a young man in good health.

The genes are TRBV20-1 and TRBJ2-1; 8 bases line up with TRBD2. The V gene end was trimmed by 2 bases and the J gene end by 5 bases; junction bases not matched to a gene: 8. The V gene's germline CDR1 is DFQATT and CDR2 SNEGSKA (reference sequence). This CDR3 has 15 amino acids. The CDR3 DNA sequence: TGCAGTGCTAGACCCGGGGGGGGCAGGAACAATGAGCAGTTCTTC. As protein: CSARPGGGRNNEQFF.

The genes are TRBV7-6 and TRBJ2-3, with a tentative D call TRBD1 (6 bases). Germline V gene data show CDR1 as SGHVS and CDR2 as FNYEAQ. The V end was cut by 5 bases, the J end by 5 bases, with 17 bases between. This CDR3 has 15 amino acids. This chain's CDR3 is CASSPGRGVGDTQYF. CDR3 in DNA: TGTGCCAGCAGCCCCGGCAGGGGAGTAGGAGATACGCAGTATTTT.

This chain connects TRBV11-1 to TRBJ2-1; D not resolved. The DNA end is more similar to TRBJ2-7, so the J call may be wrong. The CDR3 runs to 13 residues. CDR1 is SGHAT and CDR2 is FQDESV in the germline V gene (reference sequence). Written as DNA, the CDR3 is TGTGCCAGCAGGAGAACGGCCTACAATGAGCAGTACTTC. It is translated as CASRRTAYNEQYF.

This clonotype was counted only a few times. This rearrangement joins TRBV7-2 to TRBJ1-1; D call uncertain. The germline V gene has CDR1 SGHTA and CDR2 FQGNSA. The V and J ends lost 5 bases and 3 bases respectively, with 4 bases between them. This CDR3 contains 11 residues. The CDR3: CASSRDTEAFF. CDR3 bases: TGTGCCAGCAGCCGGGACACTGAAGCTTTCTTT.

The chain carries TRBV7-6 and TRBJ1-4; unclear D gene. The germline V and J ends were trimmed by 2 bases and 4 bases, with 14 bases remaining between them. This CDR3 has 16 residues. Germline assignment: CDR1 SGHVS and CDR2 FNYEAQ. Here the CDR3 reads CASSLRRGDINEKLFF. As DNA, the CDR3 is TGTGCCAGCAGCTTACGGCGGGGAGACATTAATGAAAAACTGTTTTTT.

For the CDR3, the DNA is TGCGCCAGCAGCCAAGAGAATGTGGGCTGGAACGAGCAGTACTTC. It is translated as CASSQENVGWNEQYF. The rearrangement links TRBV4-3 to TRBJ2-7; D is unclear. This CDR3 is built from 15 residues. V lost 0 bases and J 5 bases, leaving 14 bases between the germline ends. CDR1 LGHNA and CDR2 YSLEER come from the germline V gene.

This clonotype was counted a few times. This chain connects TRBV6-6 to TRBJ1-2; 9 bases align to TRBD1. The germline CDR1 and CDR2 sequences are MNHNY and SVGAGI (reference sequence). The J segment lost 8 bases and the V segment lost 2 bases, leaving 9 bases of the junction unmatched. The CDR3 covers 15 residues. The CDR3 is CASSYTPGTGLGYTF. The CDR3 DNA follows: TGTGCCAGCAGTTACACCCCCGGGACAGGGTTAGGCTACACCTTC.

This clonotype was recorded a few times. This rearrangement joins TRBV20-1 to TRBJ2-1; D may be TRBD1 or TRBD2 (6 bases each). CDR1 and CDR2 from the germline V gene are DFQATT and SNEGSKA (reference sequence). V shed 4 bases and J shed 10 bases, with 14 bases lying between them. The CDR3 covers 12 residues. CDR3 sequence: CSAKRGEGEQFF. As DNA, the CDR3 is TGCAGTGCTAAGAGGGGGGAAGGGGAGCAGTTCTTC.

This chain uses TRBV4-2 with TRBJ2-3; TRBD2 is a possible D gene (6 bases). The CDR3 sequence is 16 residues long. Germline values: CDR1 LGHNA, CDR2 YNFKEQ. V was clipped by 4 bases and J by 2 bases, with 16 bases between them. This CDR3 reads CASSRGGTGVTDTQYF. The CDR3 DNA reads TGTGCCAGCAGCCGGGGCGGCACGGGGGTCACAGATACGCAGTATTTT.

This clonotype was seen more than once but under ten times. This CDR3 reads CASNPVRTGPKREKGNEQFF. The DNA of the CDR3 is TGTGCCAGCAACCCTGTTCGGACAGGTCCCAAGCGGGAGAAGGGCAATGAGCAGTTCTTC. This rearrangement joins TRBV11-2 to TRBJ2-1, with a tentative D call TRBD2 (8 bases). V was trimmed by 7 bases and J by 6 bases, leaving 34 bases between them. The CDR3 loop spans 20 amino acids. Germline assignment: CDR1 SGHAT and CDR2 FQNNGV. Full variable domain (rest looked up from reference TRBV11-2 and TRBJ2-1): EAGVAQSPRYKIIEKRQSVAFWCNPISGHATLYWYQQILGQGPKLLIQFQNNGVVDDSQLPKDRFSAERLKGVDSTLKIQPAKLEDSAVYLCASNPVRTGPKREKGNEQFFGPGTRLTVL.

This chain joins TRBV4-3 and TRBJ2-5, with D maybe TRBD1 (6 bases). Judging by the DNA end, TRBJ2-7 fits better; the J call may be wrong. Germline loops: CDR1 LGHNA, CDR2 YSLEER. The CDR3 extends over 15 amino acids. Here the CDR3 reads CASSQDRYWGREQYF. In nucleotides, the CDR3 is TGCGCCAGCAGCCAAGATCGGTATTGGGGGCGCGAGCAGTACTTC.

This rearrangement joins TRBV6-5 to TRBJ2-7, with D perhaps matching TRBD1 (6 bases). The V and J ends lost 7 bases and 5 bases respectively, with 18 bases between them. CDR1 and CDR2 from the germline V gene are MNHEY and SVGAGI. This CDR3 region has 14 residues. Here the CDR3 reads CASKRQGRRNEQYF. The DNA of the CDR3 is TGTGCCAGCAAGCGCCAGGGGCGCCGTAACGAGCAGTACTTC.

The rearrangement uses TRBV7-9 and TRBJ2-7; D not resolved. This CDR3 is built from 13 residues. The germline gives CDR1 SEHNR, CDR2 FQNEAQ (reference sequence). V was trimmed by 5 bases and J by 4 bases, leaving 12 bases between them. Written as DNA, the CDR3 is TGTGCCAGCAGCCGAGGCAATATTTACGAGCAGTACTTC. Encoded protein: CASSRGNIYEQYF. Filled out from reference TRBV7-9 and TRBJ2-7, the complete variable domain reads DTGVSQNPRHKITKRGQNVTFRCDPISEHNRLYWYRQTLGQGPEFLTYFQNEAQLEKSRLLSDRFSAERPKGSFSTLEIQRTEQGDSAMYLCASSRGNIYEQYFGPGTRLTVT.

In its sample, this clonotype was seen once. The V call is TRBV4-3, the J call TRBJ2-3; TRBD2 aligns across 12 bases. V lost 5 bases and J lost 5; bases outside the gene matches: 11. This CDR3 spans 17 amino acids. Germline-derived CDR1 and CDR2 are LGHNA and YSLEER. The CDR3 here is CASSGSLAGGLGDTQYF. DNA of the CDR3: TGCGCCAGCAGCGGTTCTCTAGCGGGAGGGCTGGGAGATACGCAGTATTTT.

V and J are TRBV20-1 and TRBJ2-7, with a tentative D call TRBD2 (5 bases). The CDR3 has 12 residues. Germline V gives CDR1 DFQATT, CDR2 SNEGSKA (reference sequence). DNA of the CDR3: TGCAGCTTCGGAGGCCGTATATACGAGCAGTACTTC. This gives the protein CSFGGRIYEQYF.

The chain links TRBV5-1 to TRBJ2-7; the D is unclear. Per germline, CDR1 SGHRS and CDR2 YFSETQ. V lost 0 bases to trimming and J lost 5 bases, with 9 bases between them. This CDR3 is 13 amino acids long. CDR3 nucleotides: TGCGCCAGCAGCTTGGGGCAGCTCAACGAGCAGTACTTC. Protein: CASSLGQLNEQYF.

A few counts support this clonotype. The chain links TRBV6-2 or TRBV6-3 to TRBJ2-5; D perhaps matches TRBD1 (6 bases). Germline CDR1 MNHEY, CDR2 SVGEGT. The CDR3 is 15 amino acids. V was cut by 7 bases and J by 4 bases, with 19 bases left in between. The DNA for the CDR3 is TGTGCCAGCACCCCATGGGGGCTAGCTACAGAGACCCAGTACTTC. It specifies CASTPWGLATETQYF.

This chain uses TRBV27 with TRBJ2-2; 7 bases are shared with TRBD2. Trimming removed 3 bases from V and 6 bases from J; junction bases left unmatched: 13. In germline, CDR1 is MNHEY, CDR2 SMNVEV (reference sequence). This CDR3 comprises 17 residues. CDR3 nucleotide sequence: TGTGCCAGCAGTTTCTTGACTAGCCCGGGGAGTGCCGGGGAGCTGTTTTTT. This gives the protein CASSFLTSPGSAGELFF.

The chain couples TRBV10-2 to TRBJ2-1, with D perhaps TRBD1 or TRBD2 (7 bases each). This CDR3 contains 15 residues. The germline V gene encodes CDR1 WSHSY and CDR2 SAAADI. Trimming left V 8 bases short and J 5 bases short, with 19 bases between. CDR3 in DNA: TGCGCCAGCCACGCCCAGGGGGGGGTCAACAATGAGCAGTTCTTC. Amino acids: CASHAQGGVNNEQFF.

The chain recombines TRBV7-2 with TRBJ2-1, with TRBD2 matching over 8 bases. The junction had 4 bases not matched to a gene; V was cut back by 3 bases and J by 15 bases. CDR3 length: 11 amino acids. The germline V gene has CDR1 SGHTA and CDR2 FQGNSA. This CDR3 is CASSFGRAGFF. CDR3 nucleotides: TGTGCCAGCAGCTTCGGGAGGGCCGGGTTCTTC. The complete variable domain, with remaining parts taken from reference TRBV7-2 and TRBJ2-1, reads GAGVSQSPSNKVTEKGKDVELRCDPISGHTALYWYRQSLGQGLEFLIYFQGNSAPDKSGLPSDRFSAERTGGSVSTLTIQRTQQEDSAVYLCASSFGRAGFFGPGTRLTVL.

In its sample, this clonotype was seen a few times. The chain recombines TRBV7-2 with TRBJ2-7, with D perhaps TRBD1 (8 bases). The germline V gene encodes CDR1 SGHTA and CDR2 FQGNSA. CDR3 size: 15 residues. V lost 4 bases to trimming and J lost 7 bases, with 20 bases between them. CDR3 nucleotides: TGTGCCAGCAGCTCGCGCGGGGGACAGGAAGAGGAGCAGTACTTC. Translation: CASSSRGGQEEEQYF.